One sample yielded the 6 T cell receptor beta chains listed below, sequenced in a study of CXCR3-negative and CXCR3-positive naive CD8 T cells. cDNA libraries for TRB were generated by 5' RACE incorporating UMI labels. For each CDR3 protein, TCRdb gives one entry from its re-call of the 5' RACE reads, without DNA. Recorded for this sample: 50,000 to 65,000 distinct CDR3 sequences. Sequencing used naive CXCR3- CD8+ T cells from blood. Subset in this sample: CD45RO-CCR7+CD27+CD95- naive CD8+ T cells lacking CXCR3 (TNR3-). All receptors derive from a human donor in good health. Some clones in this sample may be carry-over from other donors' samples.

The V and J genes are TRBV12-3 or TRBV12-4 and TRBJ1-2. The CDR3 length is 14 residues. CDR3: CASSLNAGEEGYTF.

The CDR3 spells CASSLNRGTSPLHF. The chain is built from TRBV28 and TRBJ1-6; as DNA is missing, the TRBD1 call by TCRdb cannot be tested. Per the germline V gene, CDR1 is MDHEN and CDR2 is SYDVKM. The length of the CDR3 is 14 residues.

This CDR3 is CASSLTGGGGTEAFF. The gene calls are TRBV28 and TRBJ1-1. The V gene's germline CDR1 is MDHEN and CDR2 SYDVKM. The CDR3 has 15 residues.

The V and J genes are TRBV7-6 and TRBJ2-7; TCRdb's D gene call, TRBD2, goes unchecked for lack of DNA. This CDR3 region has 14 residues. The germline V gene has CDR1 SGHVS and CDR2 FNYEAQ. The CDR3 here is CASSLATGGDEQYF.

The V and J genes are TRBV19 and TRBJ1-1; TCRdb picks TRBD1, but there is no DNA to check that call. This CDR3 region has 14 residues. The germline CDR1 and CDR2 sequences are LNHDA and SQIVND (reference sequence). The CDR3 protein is CASSIDSAGEEAFF. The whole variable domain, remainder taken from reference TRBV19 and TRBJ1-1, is DGGITQSPKYLFRKEGQNVTLSCEQNLNHDAMYWYRQDPGQGLRLIYYSQIVNDFQKGDIAEGYSVSREKKESFPLTVTSAQKNPTAFYLCASSIDSAGEEAFFGQGTRLTVV.

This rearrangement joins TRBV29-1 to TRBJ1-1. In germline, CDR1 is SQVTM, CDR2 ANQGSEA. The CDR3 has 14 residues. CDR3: CSVSGGRTNTEAFF.